Presented here are 8 T cell receptor beta chains from one specimen sequenced in a study of T-cell reconstitution after alpha-beta-depleted transplantation in children. Preparing the TCRbeta library involved the use of unique molecular identifiers. TCRdb re-derived calls from the PCR reads in MiXCR, one entry per CDR3 protein. The sample lists 700,000 to 950,000 distinct CDR3 sequences, approximately 15% occurring once. Sequencing used PBMCs, mostly from graft donor cells, obtained 360 days after TCRalphabeta/CD19-depleted stem cell transplant. The receptors derive from a male patient aged 5 to 17 who had a stem cell transplant for acute lymphoblastic leukemia, so the T cells may come from the graft donor.

The chain has TRBV11-2 and TRBJ2-1, with TRBD2 identical over 14 bases. Germline-derived CDR1 and CDR2 are SGHAT and FQNNGV. Trimming took 0 bases from V and 0 from J; bases not matched to a gene: 4. There are 19 residues in the CDR3. The CDR3 is CASSLETSGRVSSYNEQFF. The DNA of the CDR3 is TGTGCCAGCAGCTTAGAGACTAGCGGGAGGGTTAGCTCCTACAATGAGCAGTTCTTC.

This chain connects TRBV6-5 to TRBJ1-4; D gene unclear. Germline V gives CDR1 MNHEY, CDR2 SVGAGI. This CDR3 has 13 residues. V was shortened by 2 bases and J by 6 bases, with 7 bases between the two germline ends. CDR3 nucleotide sequence: TGTGCCAGCAGTTACGCGGTCGATGAAAAACTGTTTTTT. Amino acids: CASSYAVDEKLFF.

The chain links TRBV5-1 to TRBJ2-3; TRBD1 aligns across 8 bases. CDR1 is SGHRS, CDR2 YFSETQ, per germline. V dropped 2 bases and J dropped 7; count of bases not matched to a gene: 6. The CDR3 runs to 14 residues. The chain's CDR3 is CASSFAGGENTQYF. The CDR3 DNA follows: TGCGCCAGCAGCTTCGCAGGGGGCGAGAATACGCAGTATTTT.

The chain couples TRBV6-5 to TRBJ1-5; 8 bases map to TRBD1. Germline-derived CDR1 and CDR2 are MNHEY and SVGAGI. This CDR3 comprises 18 residues. V lost 0 bases, J lost 3 bases, and 10 bases stayed unmatched. The CDR3 DNA sequence: TGTGCCAGCAGTTACTCGAATAGGGCAGGGGGCGACAATCAGCCCCAGCATTTT. Translating gives CASSYSNRAGGDNQPQHF.

This clonotype has a handful of counts. The chain carries TRBV30 and TRBJ1-1; D is unresolved. The CDR3 totals 12 residues. The V and J ends lost 0 bases and 8 bases respectively, with 10 bases between them. The V gene's germline CDR1 is GTSNPN and CDR2 SVGIG (reference sequence). CDR3 sequence: CAWSVLPQEAFF. The DNA for the CDR3 is TGTGCCTGGAGTGTACTTCCGCAGGAAGCTTTCTTT.

There are a few counts of this clonotype. The genes are TRBV5-1 and TRBJ1-1, with D possibly TRBD1 on 5 matching bases. The CDR3 spans 15 residues. Germline values: CDR1 SGHRS, CDR2 YFSETQ. V was clipped by 1 base and J by 1 base, with 11 bases between them. The CDR3 spells CASSLLAGTNTEAFF. CDR3 sequence (DNA): TGCGCCAGCAGCTTGTTGGCGGGGACGAACACTGAAGCTTTCTTT.

This clonotype was counted a few times. This chain uses TRBV7-8 with TRBJ1-2; D possibly corresponds to TRBD1 (5 bases). The CDR3 covers 13 residues. From germline, CDR1 is SGHVS and CDR2 FQNEAQ. Deletions cut 8 bases from V and 6 bases from J, with 16 bases between. DNA of the CDR3: TGTGCCAGCCGGGACGGCCTCGGGAATGGCTACACCTTC. Its protein is CASRDGLGNGYTF.

This clonotype was counted only a few times. The chain joins TRBV7-2 to TRBJ2-7; tentatively, D is TRBD1 or TRBD2 (5 bases each). Germline CDR1 SGHTA, CDR2 FQGNSA. The CDR3 spans 17 residues. Trimming removed 1 base from V and 0 bases from J, with 16 bases in between. This CDR3 is CASSLVGWGSLSYEQYF. In nucleotides, the CDR3 is TGTGCCAGCAGCTTAGTTGGGTGGGGGAGCCTCTCCTACGAGCAGTACTTC.